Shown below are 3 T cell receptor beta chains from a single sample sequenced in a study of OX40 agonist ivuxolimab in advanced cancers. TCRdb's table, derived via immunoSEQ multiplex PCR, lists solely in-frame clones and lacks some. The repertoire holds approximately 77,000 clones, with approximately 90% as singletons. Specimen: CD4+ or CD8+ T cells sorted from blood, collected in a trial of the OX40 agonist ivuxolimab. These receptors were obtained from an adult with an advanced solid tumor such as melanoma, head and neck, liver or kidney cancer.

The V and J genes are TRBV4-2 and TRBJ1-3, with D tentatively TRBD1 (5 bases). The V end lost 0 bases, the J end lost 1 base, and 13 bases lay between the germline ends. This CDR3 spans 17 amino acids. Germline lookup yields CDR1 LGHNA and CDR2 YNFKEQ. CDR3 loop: CASSQDRGRISGNTIYF. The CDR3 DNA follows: TGTGCCAGCAGCCAAGATCGGGGACGGATATCTGGAAACACCATATATTTT.

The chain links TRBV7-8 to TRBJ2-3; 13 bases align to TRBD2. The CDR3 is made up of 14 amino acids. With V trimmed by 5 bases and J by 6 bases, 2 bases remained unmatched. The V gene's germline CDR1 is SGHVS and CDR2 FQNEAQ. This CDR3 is CASSTSGRADTQYF. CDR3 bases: TGTGCCAGCAGCACTAGCGGGAGGGCCGATACGCAGTATTTT.

The CDR3 DNA follows: TGCGCCAGCAGCTTGGCCGGGGTAATGGACATTCAGTACTTC. This gives the protein CASSLAGVMDIQYF. The rearrangement joins TRBV5-1 to TRBJ2-4; possibly TRBD2 for D (5 bases). The length of the CDR3 is 14 residues. From germline, CDR1 is SGHRS and CDR2 YFSETQ. The ends were cut back, 0 bases at V and 8 bases at J, with 12 bases in the middle.